This TCR beta chain was identified during a study of molecular identifiers for immune sequencing clone quantification. Researchers sorted naive CD8 T cells as cells that were CD8+CD4-CCR7+CD45RA+. TCRdb recomputed calls from the PCR reads with MiXCR, one row per CDR3 protein. The top ten clones hold more than 1.4% of a sample with 60,000 to 75,000 distinct CDR3 sequences, around 19% of them seen once. As to this clonotype: A single base separates this from a much larger clone, so it may be a read error.

Material: naive CD8+ T cells from blood, with Jurkat cell RNA spiked in. Indicated subset: FACS-sorted CD8+CD4-CCR7+CD45RA+ naive T cells. This sequence was found in a human donor in good health. Some libraries in this study had Jurkat cell RNA spiked in.

In DNA form, the CDR3 reads TGTGCCGGCTGCCGCCGCGCGGACGGGATAACCGGGGAGCTGTTTTTT. Its translation: CAGCRRADGITGELFF. The chain carries TRBV11-3 and TRBJ2-2; a possible D gene is TRBD2 (5 bases). The ends were cut back, 11 bases at V and 5 bases at J, with 24 bases in the middle. CDR1 and CDR2 from the germline V gene are SGHNT and YENEEA. CDR3 length: 16 amino acids.